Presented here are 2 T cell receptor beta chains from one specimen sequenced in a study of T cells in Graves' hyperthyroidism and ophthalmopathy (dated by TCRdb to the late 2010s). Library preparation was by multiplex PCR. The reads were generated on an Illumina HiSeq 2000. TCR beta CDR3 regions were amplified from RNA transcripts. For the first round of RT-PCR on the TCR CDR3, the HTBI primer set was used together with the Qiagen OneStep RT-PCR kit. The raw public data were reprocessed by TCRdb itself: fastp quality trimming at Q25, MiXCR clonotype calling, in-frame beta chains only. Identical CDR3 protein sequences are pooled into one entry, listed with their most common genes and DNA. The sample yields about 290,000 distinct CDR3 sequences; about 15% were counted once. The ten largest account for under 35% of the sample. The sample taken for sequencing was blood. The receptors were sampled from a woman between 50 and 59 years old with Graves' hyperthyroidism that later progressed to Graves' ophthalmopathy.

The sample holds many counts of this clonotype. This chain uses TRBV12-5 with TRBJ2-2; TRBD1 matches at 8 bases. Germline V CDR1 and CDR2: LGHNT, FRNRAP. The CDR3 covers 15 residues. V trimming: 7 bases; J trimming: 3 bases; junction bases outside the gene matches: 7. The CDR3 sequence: CASAPGQGYTGELFF. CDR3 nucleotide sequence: TGTGCTAGTGCCCCAGGACAGGGATACACCGGGGAGCTGTTTTTT.

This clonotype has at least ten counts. Here the CDR3 reads CASSLGLAMNEQFF. CDR3 in DNA: TGTGCCAGCAGCTTGGGACTAGCTATGAATGAGCAGTTCTTC. The J gene is TRBJ2-1, the V gene TRBV7-3, with TRBD2 matching 9 bases. Trimming cost V 3 bases and J 7 bases; bases outside gene matches: 4. Per germline, CDR1 SGHTA and CDR2 FQGTGA. The CDR3 length is 14 residues.